Below, 10 T cell receptor beta chains from the same sample are listed, as sequenced in a study of OX40 agonist ivuxolimab in advanced cancers. Some clones are missing from TCRdb's copy, which holds only in-frame ones; the method was immunoSEQ multiplex PCR. The data contain more than 75,000 clones, about 85% of them singletons. The material sequenced was CD4+ or CD8+ T cells sorted from blood, taken in a trial of the OX40 agonist ivuxolimab. The receptors were gathered from an adult with an advanced solid tumor such as melanoma, head and neck, liver or kidney cancer.

The chain couples TRBV7-2 to TRBJ2-5; 11 bases line up with TRBD2. V lost 5 bases to trimming and J lost 5 bases; unmatched junction nucleotides: 7. Germline-derived CDR1 and CDR2 are SGHTA and FQGNSA. The CDR3 totals 15 residues. Here the CDR3 reads CASSQLAGALETQYF. The CDR3 DNA reads TGTGCCAGCAGCCAACTAGCGGGAGCGTTGGAGACCCAGTACTTC. Combining the CDR3 with reference TRBV7-2 and TRBJ2-5 gives the whole variable domain GAGVSQSPSNKVTEKGKDVELRCDPISGHTALYWYRQSLGQGLEFLIYFQGNSAPDKSGLPSDRFSAERTGGSVSTLTIQRTQQEDSAVYLCASSQLAGALETQYFGPGTRLLVL.

This rearrangement joins TRBV6-6 to TRBJ1-6, with 7 bases identical to TRBD1. Trimming removed 5 bases from V and 12 bases from J; junction bases left unmatched: 16. The CDR3 has 16 residues. Germline CDR1 MNHNY, CDR2 SVGAGI (reference sequence). As DNA, the CDR3 is TGTGCCAGCAGTCCCCCCCAGGGGGTAATTCATTTACCCCTCCACTTT. Translated: CASSPPQGVIHLPLHF.

V usage is TRBV7-2 and J usage is TRBJ1-2; TRBD1 might be the D (6 bases). V was cut by 5 bases and J by 5 bases, with 15 bases left in between. This CDR3 contains 14 residues. CDR1 is SGHTA and CDR2 is FQGNSA in the germline V gene. CDR3 in DNA: TGTGCCAGCAGCGCGAACCGGGACACGTATGGCTACACCTTC. Translation: CASSANRDTYGYTF.

CDR3 loop: CASSSEAGPRVGDTQYF. CDR3 DNA: TGTGCCAGCAGCTCAGAGGCGGGACCCAGGGTAGGAGATACGCAGTATTTT. The V gene is TRBV7-2, the J gene TRBJ2-3; tentative D call: TRBD2 (6 bases). The CDR3 totals 17 residues. Trimming removed 4 bases at V and 5 bases at J, with 22 bases between. CDR1 and CDR2 from the germline V gene are SGHTA and FQGNSA.

This sequence joins TRBV9 and TRBJ2-3; perhaps D is TRBD1 or TRBD2 (6 bases each). This CDR3 region has 15 residues. Germline V CDR1 and CDR2: SGDLS, YYNGEE. V gave up 3 bases and J gave up 4 bases, with 15 bases separating them. DNA of the CDR3: TGTGCCAGCAGCGCGGTGGGGGGCGTCGCAGATACGCAGTATTTT. Encoded protein: CASSAVGGVADTQYF.

V and J are TRBV7-9 and TRBJ2-1; maybe TRBD1 (5 bases). This CDR3 has 16 amino acids. Germline V gene data show CDR1 as SEHNR and CDR2 as FQNEAQ (reference sequence). Trimming cost V 5 bases and J 2 bases, with 16 bases left between them. The CDR3 coding sequence is TGTGCCAGCAGCCAAAAAGGGGTCCTGACCTACAATGAGCAGTTCTTC. Protein sequence: CASSQKGVLTYNEQFF.

The J gene is TRBJ2-5, the V gene TRBV6-5, with TRBD1 matching 10 bases. The CDR3 totals 15 residues. The V gene end was trimmed by 4 bases and the J gene end by 4 bases; junction bases not matched to a gene: 6. Germline-derived CDR1 and CDR2 are MNHEY and SVGAGI. The CDR3 sequence: CASSLDRGQGETQYF. CDR3 coding DNA: TGTGCCAGCAGTTTAGACAGGGGGCAAGGAGAGACCCAGTACTTC.

V and J are TRBV30 and TRBJ1-2; 7 bases match TRBD1. Germline V gene lookup returns CDR1 GTSNPN and CDR2 SVGIG (reference sequence). There are 13 residues in the CDR3. V trimming: 2 bases; J trimming: 4 bases; junction bases outside the gene matches: 4. The CDR3 bases are TGTGCCTGGAGTAGGGACAGCCTCTATGGCTACACCTTC. Protein product: CAWSRDSLYGYTF.

This clone showed up just once. This sequence joins TRBV5-4 and TRBJ2-7, with D perhaps matching TRBD1 or TRBD2 (5 bases each). Trimming took off 8 bases at V and 6 bases at J, with 21 bases between the two ends. There are 14 residues in the CDR3. Germline CDR1 SGHNT, CDR2 YYREEE (reference sequence). CDR3 sequence (DNA): TGTGCCAGTTCTTCTAAGGTGGCGAGGGGCGAGCAGTACTTC. This encodes CASSSKVARGEQYF.

This chain joins TRBV7-3 and TRBJ2-6; no clear D gene. Germline CDR1 and CDR2: SGHTA and FQGTGA. Trimming took off 5 bases at V and 2 bases at J, with 1 base between the two ends. This CDR3 is built from 12 residues. The CDR3 loop reads CASSPGANVLTF. The CDR3 DNA is TGTGCCAGCAGCCCTGGGGCCAACGTCCTGACTTTC.